A single sample gave rise to the 30 T cell receptor beta chains below, sequenced in a study of control samples from healthy donors and cancer patients. Sequencing was performed with immunoSEQ multiplex PCR; in TCRdb, only in-frame clones are kept and a portion is missing. Of around 100,000 clones in the sample, about 90% were seen once. Sequencing used blood. All receptors come from a woman in her fifties or sixties in good health.

The chain is built from TRBV29-1 and TRBJ1-5, with D hard to call. CDR3 length equals 13 residues. The V end was cut by 5 bases, the J end by 0 bases, with 8 bases between. CDR1 and CDR2 (germline): SQVTM, ANQGSEA. CDR3 sequence reads: CSVQEASNQPQHF. The CDR3 coding sequence is TGCAGCGTTCAGGAGGCTAGCAATCAGCCCCAGCATTTT. Full variable domain (remainder filled in from reference TRBV29-1 and TRBJ1-5): SAVISQKPSRDICQRGTSLTIQCQVDSQVTMMFWYRQQPGQSLTLIATANQGSEATYESGFVIDKFPISRPNLTFSTLTVSNMSPEDSSIYLCSVQEASNQPQHFGDGTRLSIL.

The rearrangement joins TRBV7-9 to TRBJ2-1, with D tentatively TRBD1 (6 bases). V gave up 2 bases and J gave up 5 bases, with 10 bases separating them. The CDR3 sequence is 14 residues long. The germline gives CDR1 SEHNR, CDR2 FQNEAQ (reference sequence). For the CDR3, the DNA is TGTGCCAGCAGCTTAATGGCAGGGGACAATGAGCAGTTCTTC. Protein sequence: CASSLMAGDNEQFF.

This chain connects TRBV30 to TRBJ1-5; D is unresolved. The CDR3 extends over 14 amino acids. V gave up 3 bases and J gave up 4 bases, with 13 bases separating them. CDR1 and CDR2 from the germline V gene are GTSNPN and SVGIG (reference sequence). Here the CDR3 reads CAWRGGPENQPQHF. In DNA form, the CDR3 reads TGTGCCTGGAGGGGTGGACCGGAGAATCAGCCCCAGCATTTT.

This clone was seen just once. The J gene is TRBJ2-5, the V gene TRBV9, with no clear D. The CDR3 runs 14 residues. Germline CDR1 is SGDLS and CDR2 is YYNGEE. V was shortened by 3 bases and J by 4 bases, with 13 bases between the two germline ends. CDR3 coding DNA: TGTGCCAGCAGCGCCATAGAACGGTCAGAGACCCAGTACTTC. It specifies CASSAIERSETQYF. Drawing the rest from reference TRBV9 and TRBJ2-5, the complete variable domain is DSGVTQTPKHLITATGQRVTLRCSPRSGDLSVYWYQQSLDQGLQFLIQYYNGEERAKGNILERFSAQQFPDLHSELNLSSLELGDSALYFCASSAIERSETQYFGPGTRLLVL.

V gene TRBV11-1 combines with J gene TRBJ2-7, with D maybe TRBD2 (6 bases). V dropped 5 bases and J dropped 4 bases, with 9 bases sitting between them. Germline CDR1 and CDR2: SGHAT and FQDESV (reference sequence). This CDR3 comprises 12 residues. The CDR3, as DNA: TGTGCCAGCAGCCTCGGGACTTACGAGCAGTACTTC. Protein sequence: CASSLGTYEQYF.

V usage is TRBV7-2 and J usage is TRBJ2-3; 9 nucleotides align to TRBD2. V shed 2 bases and J 2 bases; nucleotides not matched to a gene: 5. CDR1 and CDR2 from the germline V gene are SGHTA and FQGNSA. CDR3 length equals 16 residues. The CDR3 is CASSLSGGRATDTQYF. In DNA form, the CDR3 reads TGTGCCAGCAGCTTATCGGGCGGGAGGGCCACAGATACGCAGTATTTT.

This chain connects TRBV4-3 to TRBJ2-3; D is undetermined. CDR3 size: 14 residues. The V gene lost 1 base and the J gene lost 6 bases, with 11 bases spanning the gap. From germline, CDR1 is LGHNA and CDR2 YSLEER. CDR3 region: CASSQVVSSDTQYF. CDR3 nucleotides: TGCGCCAGCAGCCAAGTGGTTTCTTCGGATACGCAGTATTTT.

The CDR3 spells CASSPLPVRGTDEQYF. The CDR3 nucleotides are TGTGCCAGCAGCCCCTTACCGGTTCGGGGAACAGACGAGCAGTACTTC. The chain uses TRBV14 and TRBJ2-7; possibly TRBD2 for D (5 bases). Germline V gene data show CDR1 as SGHDN and CDR2 as FVKESK. V lost 4 bases and J 5 bases, leaving 21 bases between the germline ends. CDR3 size: 16 residues.

The chain uses TRBV4-2 and TRBJ1-3; TRBD1 aligns across 7 bases. The CDR3 is made up of 13 amino acids. Unmatched junction bases numbered 1, after V lost 1 base and J lost 7 bases. The germline gives CDR1 LGHNA, CDR2 YNFKEQ. DNA of the CDR3: TGTGCCAGCAGCCAAGTACAGGGGAACACCATATATTTT. The encoded protein is CASSQVQGNTIYF.

The CDR3 protein is CASSTGTVSYEQYF. The CDR3 coding sequence is TGTGCCAGCAGCACCGGGACTGTATCGTACGAGCAGTACTTC. The chain employs TRBV3-1 (or the pseudogene TRBV3-2) and TRBJ2-7; the D gene is possibly TRBD2 (6 bases). CDR1 is LGHDT, CDR2 YNNKEL, per germline (reference sequence). This CDR3 has 14 amino acids. Trimming pared 5 bases from V and 4 bases from J, leaving 15 bases between.

J is TRBJ1-5 and V is TRBV19; TRBD1 matches 8 bases. The CDR3 has 14 residues. With V trimmed by 3 bases and J by 6 bases, 4 bases remained unmatched. The germline V gene encodes CDR1 LNHDA and CDR2 SQIVND (reference sequence). The CDR3, as DNA: TGTGCCAGTAGTATGGGACAGGTTACTCAGCCCCAGCATTTT. Residues: CASSMGQVTQPQHF. Based on the CDR3 plus reference TRBV19 and TRBJ1-5, the full variable domain is DGGITQSPKYLFRKEGQNVTLSCEQNLNHDAMYWYRQDPGQGLRLIYYSQIVNDFQKGDIAEGYSVSREKKESFPLTVTSAQKNPTAFYLCASSMGQVTQPQHFGDGTRLSIL.

V usage is TRBV5-4 and J usage is TRBJ1-2; D is unclear. Trimming pared 1 base from V and 0 bases from J, leaving 13 bases between. Germline lookup yields CDR1 SGHNT and CDR2 YYREEE (reference sequence). This CDR3 contains 16 residues. For the CDR3, the DNA is TGTGCCAGCAGCTTGCTCTGGCTCACAGCTAACTATGGCTACACCTTC. It encodes CASSLLWLTANYGYTF.

This clone was seen at least ten times. DNA of the CDR3: TGTGCCTGGACCATCCCATCGTCTGGGGCTGGTGGAAACACCATATATTTT. This codes for CAWTIPSSGAGGNTIYF. V usage is TRBV30 and J usage is TRBJ1-3; TRBD1 might be the D (5 bases). CDR1 and CDR2 from the germline V gene are GTSNPN and SVGIG (reference sequence). This CDR3 region has 17 residues. The V gene lost 4 bases and the J gene lost 3 bases, with 22 bases spanning the gap.

This clone was detected only a few times. V gene TRBV6-5 combines with J gene TRBJ1-3; 7 bases agree with TRBD1. The CDR3 sequence is 14 residues long. Germline V gene sequence: CDR1 MNHEY, CDR2 SVGAGI. V trimming: 6 bases; J trimming: 0 bases; junction bases outside the gene matches: 2. The CDR3 bases are TGTGCCAGCAGAGGGACAGTCTCTGGAAACACCATATATTTT. As protein: CASRGTVSGNTIYF.

The CDR3 reads CAWSPGTGADEQYF. The DNA for the CDR3 is TGTGCCTGGAGTCCCGGGACAGGGGCCGACGAGCAGTACTTC. This chain joins TRBV30 and TRBJ2-7; 10 bases map to TRBD1. CDR3 length equals 14 residues. With 2 bases clipped from V and 5 bases from J, the junction kept 6 bases outside the gene matches. The germline V gene encodes CDR1 GTSNPN and CDR2 SVGIG (reference sequence).

This chain links TRBV9 with TRBJ2-7; a weak D match, TRBD2 (6 bases). The CDR3 totals 13 residues. CDR1 is SGDLS and CDR2 is YYNGEE in the germline V gene. The V and J ends lost 2 bases and 6 bases respectively, with 12 bases between them. CDR3 coding DNA: TGTGCCAGCAGCGTCGGGGGAGAAGGCGAGCAGTACTTC. Translation: CASSVGGEGEQYF. The entire variable domain, with the rest obtained from reference TRBV9 and TRBJ2-7, is as follows: DSGVTQTPKHLITATGQRVTLRCSPRSGDLSVYWYQQSLDQGLQFLIQYYNGEERAKGNILERFSAQQFPDLHSELNLSSLELGDSALYFCASSVGGEGEQYFGPGTRLTVT.

The genes are TRBV29-1 and TRBJ2-1; the match to TRBD2 covers 9 bases. CDR3 length equals 16 residues. Germline V gives CDR1 SQVTM, CDR2 ANQGSEA. The junction had 12 bases not matched to a gene; V was cut back by 6 bases and J by 3 bases. DNA for the CDR3: TGCAGCGTCTATAGGATCGGCGGGGGGGACTACAATGAGCAGTTCTTC. Protein sequence: CSVYRIGGGDYNEQFF.

DNA of the CDR3: TGTGCCAGCAGTGGACGGGTCCAAGAGACCCAGTACTTC. Encoded protein: CASSGRVQETQYF. V is TRBV25-1 and J is TRBJ2-5; D is unclear. V lost 4 bases and J 1 base, leaving 7 bases between the germline ends. The CDR3 is 13 residues long. Germline assignment: CDR1 MGHDK and CDR2 SYGVNS.

V gene TRBV7-2 combines with J gene TRBJ1-4; a weak D match, TRBD1 (5 bases). The CDR3 is 16 amino acids. Trimming cost V 4 bases and J 3 bases, with 15 bases left between them. The germline V gene encodes CDR1 SGHTA and CDR2 FQGNSA. CDR3 in amino acids: CASSSQGGEANEKLFF. In nucleotides, the CDR3 is TGTGCCAGCAGCTCCCAGGGAGGCGAAGCTAATGAAAAACTGTTTTTT.

This clone came up once. This CDR3 reads CATSDLNQGGSGELFF. The CDR3 DNA reads as TGTGCCACCAGTGATTTGAACCAGGGAGGGTCCGGGGAGCTGTTTTTT. The rearrangement uses TRBV24-1 and TRBJ2-2; 7 bases align to TRBD2. Trimming cost V 0 bases and J 6 bases; bases outside gene matches: 6. The CDR3 runs 16 residues. Germline V gene data show CDR1 as KGHDR and CDR2 as SFDVKD.

The DNA of the CDR3 is TGCACGGGGCGCATGGTAGATACGCAGTATTTT. Its protein product is CTGRMVDTQYF. The chain is built from TRBV20-1 and TRBJ2-3; D might be TRBD1 or TRBD2, each matching 5 bases. The CDR3 contains 11 residues. The V gene's germline CDR1 is DFQATT and CDR2 SNEGSKA (reference sequence).

This sequence joins TRBV2 and TRBJ1-6, with D possibly matching TRBD1 (6 bases). Trimming removed 9 bases from V and 6 bases from J, with 18 bases in between. The CDR3 runs to 15 residues. Germline CDR1 is SNHLY and CDR2 is FYNNEI. In DNA form, the CDR3 reads TGTGCCAGAAACAAGGGGGGCGGGAGTAATTCACCCCTCCACTTT. The encoded protein is CARNKGGGSNSPLHF.

There are a few counts of this clone. The chain carries TRBV28 and TRBJ2-3; 9 nucleotides agree with TRBD1. V trimming: 6 bases; J trimming: 6 bases; junction bases outside the gene matches: 22. Germline V gene sequence: CDR1 MDHEN, CDR2 SYDVKM. This CDR3 spans 19 amino acids. The CDR3 nucleotides are TGTGCCAGCAGGGACCCACAGGGGGCAACCTCCCTCCCCTCCGATACGCAGTATTTT. Encoded protein: CASRDPQGATSLPSDTQYF. The full variable domain, completed using reference TRBV28 and TRBJ2-3, is DVKVTQSSRYLVKRTGEKVFLECVQDMDHENMFWYRQDPGLGLRLIYFSYDVKMKEKGDIPEGYSVSREKKERFSLILESASTNQTSMYLCASRDPQGATSLPSDTQYFGPGTRLTVL.

The chain couples TRBV6-5 to TRBJ2-5; 10 nucleotides align to TRBD2. The V gene's germline CDR1 is MNHEY and CDR2 SVGAGI. This CDR3 contains 15 residues. V lost 6 bases to trimming and J lost 5 bases; unmatched junction nucleotides: 9. The CDR3 region has the DNA TGTGCCAGCAGGCGAGGTCTAGCGGGAGAGGAGACCCAGTACTTC. Amino acid sequence: CASRRGLAGEETQYF.

The gene calls are TRBV12-5 and TRBJ2-4; D call uncertain. The V gene's germline CDR1 is LGHNT and CDR2 FRNRAP. This CDR3 contains 14 residues. Trimming stripped 5 bases from V and 3 bases from J, with 11 bases between. The CDR3 bases are TGTGCTAGTGGTGCCCCCGCCTTCAAAAACATTCAGTACTTC. Amino acids: CASGAPAFKNIQYF.

CDR3 sequence reads: CASSGGRLRAAGYTF. The CDR3 bases are TGTGCCAGCAGCGGGGGACGGTTACGTGCAGCGGGCTACACCTTC. The chain recombines TRBV2 with TRBJ1-2; the D gene is possibly TRBD1 (5 bases). Trimming left V 6 bases short and J 8 bases short, with 22 bases between. Germline V CDR1 and CDR2: SNHLY, FYNNEI. The CDR3 sequence is 15 residues long.

The chain recombines TRBV10-2 with TRBJ2-5, with 11 bases lining up with TRBD2. The CDR3 has 13 residues. Germline trimming cut 8 bases from V and 4 bases from J; bases unmatched to any gene: 3. Germline CDR1 and CDR2: WSHSY and SAAADI. CDR3 nucleotides: TGCGCCAGCCGGCTAGCGGGAGGAGAGACCCAGTACTTC. It translates to CASRLAGGETQYF.

The V gene is TRBV19, the J gene TRBJ2-1, with no clear D. V was shortened by 2 bases and J by 9 bases, with 8 bases between the two germline ends. CDR1 is LNHDA and CDR2 is SQIVND in the germline V gene (reference sequence). There are 12 residues in the CDR3. The CDR3 loop reads CASSILSGEQFF. DNA for the CDR3: TGTGCCAGTAGTATATTGTCGGGTGAGCAGTTCTTC. The full variable domain, its missing parts supplied by reference TRBV19 and TRBJ2-1, is DGGITQSPKYLFRKEGQNVTLSCEQNLNHDAMYWYRQDPGQGLRLIYYSQIVNDFQKGDIAEGYSVSREKKESFPLTVTSAQKNPTAFYLCASSILSGEQFFGPGTRLTVL.

This chain joins TRBV4-2 and TRBJ2-2, with 10 nucleotides matching TRBD2. Germline loops: CDR1 LGHNA, CDR2 YNFKEQ. The J segment lost 4 bases and the V segment lost 0 bases, leaving 14 bases of the junction unmatched. The CDR3 loop spans 20 amino acids. CDR3 in DNA: TGTGCCAGCAGCCAAGAGGGGCGAGGACTAGCGGCCTATCGCACCGGGGAGCTGTTTTTT. Amino acid sequence: CASSQEGRGLAAYRTGELFF.

V and J are TRBV4-1 and TRBJ1-4; perhaps TRBD1 as D (6 bases). The CDR3 is made up of 17 amino acids. Per germline, CDR1 MGHRA and CDR2 YSYEKL. The ends were cut back, 0 bases at V and 3 bases at J, with 14 bases in the middle. The CDR3 DNA reads as TGCGCCAGCAGCCAAGATCACAGGGTAAAGCCTAATGAAAAACTGTTTTTT. Protein product: CASSQDHRVKPNEKLFF.